This record looks at one T cell receptor beta chain sequence and its context. Assay used: immunoSEQ multiplex PCR; TCRdb lists only in-frame clones, some missing. Of some 46,000 clones in the sample, 85% to 90% were seen once. The data derive from a study of memory CD8 T cells in hepatitis C reinfection. Overall study: Late/post reinfection sampling occurred 12 to 24 weeks after detected reinfection.

Stated time point: late/post reinfection, 12 to 24 weeks after detection. No in vitro expansion preceded TCR sequencing of the sorted cells. Donors were people who inject drugs in the Montreal HEPCO cohort. CDR3 length: 16 amino acids. V shed 1 base and J 3 bases; nucleotides not matched to a gene: 6. Germline-derived CDR1 and CDR2 are SGHTA and FQGNSA. The clonotype originates from a man between 18 and 35 years old with hepatitis C virus infection. Sequenced: naive CD8+ T cells sorted from blood. The chain is built from TRBV7-2 and TRBJ2-3; 8 bases agree with TRBD2. Here the CDR3 DNA reads TGTGCCAGCAGCTTAGTTGCGGGGGGCTTTACAGATACGCAGTATTTT. It is translated as CASSLVAGGFTDTQYF. Based on the CDR3 plus reference TRBV7-2 and TRBJ2-3, the full variable domain is GAGVSQSPSNKVTEKGKDVELRCDPISGHTALYWYRQSLGQGLEFLIYFQGNSAPDKSGLPSDRFSAERTGGSVSTLTIQRTQQEDSAVYLCASSLVAGGFTDTQYFGPGTRLTVL.